This T cell receptor (beta chain) was found in a study of cytomegalovirus exposure and HLA in healthy donors. Study context: Most genotyped donors, 65% to 90% of 300 to 400, had Caucasian-associated genetic ancestry.

The PCR had 60 Vbeta and 13 Jbeta primers. Repertoires were generated with immunoSEQ multiplex PCR, while TCRdb's copy carries only in-frame clones and drops some. This sample has roughly 150,000 clones, with 76% found just once. At collection, donors were nominally healthy, but unrecorded immune exposures were probable. The study's findings and limits: Previously analyzed data showed that most TCR beta V segments were productive at a frequency of about 90% or about 30%. There were about 160 TCR beta chains listed as cytomegalovirus-associated.

A remark on this clone: Its specificity is not known.

CDR3 size: 14 residues. The V gene lost 3 bases and the J gene lost 5 bases, with 14 bases spanning the gap. In germline, CDR1 is SGHDT, CDR2 YYEEEE. This sequence was found in a male donor in good health and CMV-seronegative. The sequenced sample consisted of PBMCs. This rearrangement joins TRBV5-6 to TRBJ2-5; a possible D gene is TRBD2 (6 bases). CDR3 in amino acids: CASSSGGGPETQYF. The CDR3 DNA reads as TGTGCCAGCAGCTCGGGCGGAGGGCCGGAGACCCAGTACTTC.